One and the same sample provided the 23 T cell receptor beta chains below, sequenced in a study of shared clonotypes between healthy human individuals. Using immunoSEQ multiplex PCR, the repertoire was profiled, and TCRdb retains in-frame clones only, with some absent. Of 150,000 to 200,000 clones in the sample, over 80% are singletons; the top ten hold about 0.07%. Sequencing was performed on naive CD4+ T cells sorted from blood. Subset reported: CD45RA+ positively selected. The receptor source for this set is a woman younger than 45 in good health.

The V and J genes are TRBV11-2 and TRBJ1-1, with a possible D match to TRBD1 (5 bases). V lost 5 bases and J 5 bases, leaving 12 bases between the germline ends. CDR3 length: 13 amino acids. From germline, CDR1 is SGHAT and CDR2 FQNNGV. CDR3 sequence (DNA): TGTGCCAGCAGCGCTATGGGGCAAACTGAAGCTTTCTTT. Its protein product is CASSAMGQTEAFF.

The DNA for the CDR3 is TGTGCCACCAGCGCGGGACTAGCGGGAGGTCACGAGCAGTACTTC. It is translated as CATSAGLAGGHEQYF. The rearrangement links TRBV15 to TRBJ2-7, with TRBD2 matching 15 bases. Germline V gene data show CDR1 as LNHNV and CDR2 as YYDKDF (reference sequence). CDR3 length: 15 amino acids. J lost 5 bases, V lost 5 bases, and 4 bases had no gene match.

The chain uses TRBV6-6 and TRBJ2-2, with D perhaps matching TRBD2 (6 bases). Trimming cost V 5 bases and J 7 bases, with 14 bases left between them. The CDR3 covers 14 residues. Germline V CDR1 and CDR2: MNHNY, SVGAGI (reference sequence). CDR3 residues: CASSGGGSGGELFF. The DNA of the CDR3 is TGTGCCAGCAGTGGAGGAGGGAGCGGCGGGGAGCTGTTTTTT.

This clone was detected once. The chain has TRBV4-2 and TRBJ2-1; D unclear. V was trimmed by 0 bases and J by 6 bases, leaving 3 bases between them. The CDR3 runs to 12 residues. Germline lookup yields CDR1 LGHNA and CDR2 YNFKEQ. In nucleotides, the CDR3 is TGTGCCAGCAGCCAAGATCCCAATGAGCAGTTCTTC. Translation gives CASSQDPNEQFF.

This chain joins TRBV6-6 and TRBJ2-7, with unresolved D. Germline CDR1 MNHNY, CDR2 SVGAGI (reference sequence). The V end was cut by 6 bases, the J end by 3 bases, with 18 bases between. The CDR3 covers 15 residues. The CDR3: CASSPVVVSHYEQYF. The CDR3 coding sequence is TGTGCCAGCAGCCCCGTCGTAGTGTCTCACTACGAGCAGTACTTC.

The chain recombines TRBV28 with TRBJ2-3, with TRBD2 matching 7 bases. The CDR3 is made up of 16 amino acids. V trimming: 7 bases; J trimming: 3 bases; junction bases outside the gene matches: 13. Per germline, CDR1 MDHEN and CDR2 SYDVKM. DNA for the CDR3: TGTGCCAGCACCTCGGGTGGCGGGAGAAGTACAGATACGCAGTATTTT. Protein sequence: CASTSGGGRSTDTQYF.

V gene TRBV5-1 combines with J gene TRBJ2-1; maybe TRBD2 (5 bases). Germline V gene data show CDR1 as SGHRS and CDR2 as YFSETQ. This CDR3 has 11 residues. V shed 7 bases and J shed 8 bases, with 10 bases lying between them. The CDR3: CASGGPDEQFF. The CDR3 nucleotides read TGCGCCAGCGGCGGGCCCGATGAGCAGTTCTTC.

This sequence joins TRBV9 and TRBJ2-3; D remains unclear. Trimming shortened V by 2 bases and J by 6 bases, and 13 bases separated the two germline ends. There are 14 residues in the CDR3. In germline, CDR1 is SGDLS, CDR2 YYNGEE. CDR3 sequence reads: CASSVRSHYDTQYF. The CDR3 nucleotides are TGTGCCAGCAGCGTTCGTAGCCATTATGATACGCAGTATTTT.

This chain joins TRBV28 and TRBJ2-7, with a weak D call TRBD1 (5 bases). The V end was cut by 2 bases, the J end by 6 bases, with 17 bases between. The CDR3 runs to 15 residues. From germline, CDR1 is MDHEN and CDR2 SYDVKM. The DNA for the CDR3 is TGTGCCAGCAGTTTACCCACGGACATGGTCGGCGAGCAGTACTTC. It yields the protein CASSLPTDMVGEQYF.

This rearrangement joins TRBV27 to TRBJ1-4; D is unresolved. This CDR3 has 13 amino acids. Germline CDR1 and CDR2: MNHEY and SMNVEV (reference sequence). The V end lost 4 bases, the J end lost 8 bases, and 11 bases lay between the germline ends. CDR3 DNA: TGTGCCAGCAGTTGGTCGGCGGGGGAAAAACTGTTTTTT. Protein sequence: CASSWSAGEKLFF.

The chain recombines TRBV9 with TRBJ2-6, with D unresolved. Trimming removed 3 bases from V and 0 bases from J, with 7 bases in between. The CDR3 length is 15 residues. Germline CDR1 reads SGDLS; CDR2 reads YYNGEE. In DNA, the CDR3 is TGTGCCAGCAGCGATCAGATCTCTGGGGCCAACGTCCTGACTTTC. Amino acid sequence: CASSDQISGANVLTF.

The table lists this clone with a count of one. The chain is built from TRBV4-2 and TRBJ2-1, with TRBD2 matching 7 bases. Germline values: CDR1 LGHNA, CDR2 YNFKEQ. Germline trimming cut 0 bases from V and 4 bases from J; bases unmatched to any gene: 3. CDR3 size: 15 residues. This CDR3 is CASSQEGGGYNEQFF. The CDR3 coding sequence is TGTGCCAGCAGCCAAGAGGGGGGAGGGTACAATGAGCAGTTCTTC.

The genes are TRBV7-9 and TRBJ2-1; no clear D gene. Trimming cost V 2 bases and J 9 bases, with 11 bases left between them. The germline CDR1 and CDR2 sequences are SEHNR and FQNEAQ (reference sequence). The CDR3 runs 13 residues. The CDR3 nucleotides read TGTGCCAGCAGCTTAACCGGGCGAGGTGAGCAGTTCTTC. Protein sequence: CASSLTGRGEQFF.

J is TRBJ1-1 and V is TRBV18; 9 nucleotides line up with TRBD1. Germline assignment: CDR1 KGHSH and CDR2 LQKENI. The length of the CDR3 is 12 residues. J gave up 8 bases and V 6 bases, and 4 bases lay outside the gene matches. The CDR3 here is CASSLGQGEAFF. The CDR3 DNA follows: TGTGCCAGCTCGTTGGGACAGGGCGAAGCTTTCTTT.

A word on this clone: The germline gene is not matched at one end of the junction; a read error may be the cause. The chain uses TRBV5-1 and TRBJ2-7; unclear D gene. The length of the CDR3 is 11 residues. Germline assignment: CDR1 SGHRS and CDR2 YFSETQ. The CDR3 region is CASRLGYEQYF. CDR3 nucleotides: TGCGCCAGCAGGTTGGGGTACGAGCAGTACTTC. Full variable domain (remainder filled in from reference TRBV5-1 and TRBJ2-7): KAGVTQTPRYLIKTRGQQVTLSCSPISGHRSVSWYQQTPGQGLQFLFEYFSETQRNKGNFPGRFSGRQFSNSRSEMNVSTLELGDSALYLCASRLGYEQYFGPGTRLTVT.

Here the CDR3 reads CASSLAWAGGGTIYF. The CDR3 DNA reads TGTGCCAGCAGCTTAGCGTGGGCGGGAGGCGGCACCATATATTTT. The J gene is TRBJ1-3, the V gene TRBV7-9; the D is unclear. CDR3 length equals 15 residues. Germline V gene data show CDR1 as SEHNR and CDR2 as FQNEAQ (reference sequence). V was pared by 0 bases and J by 9 bases, with 15 bases between. Together with reference TRBV7-9 and TRBJ1-3, the CDR3 gives the full variable domain: DTGVSQNPRHKITKRGQNVTFRCDPISEHNRLYWYRQTLGQGPEFLTYFQNEAQLEKSRLLSDRFSAERPKGSFSTLEIQRTEQGDSAMYLCASSLAWAGGGTIYFGEGSWLTVV.

The V call is TRBV19, the J call TRBJ1-2; D call uncertain. The V and J ends lost 8 bases and 7 bases respectively, with 17 bases between them. CDR3 size: 13 residues. The germline CDR1 and CDR2 sequences are LNHDA and SQIVND (reference sequence). CDR3 amino acids: CASGVSGVGGYTF. CDR3 coding DNA: TGTGCCAGTGGAGTCTCCGGCGTGGGTGGCTACACCTTC.

Points on this clone: Other DNA sequences of this sample code for an identical CDR3. The V gene is TRBV5-1, the J gene TRBJ2-1; TRBD2 matches 11 bases. This CDR3 has 14 residues. Germline CDR1 SGHRS, CDR2 YFSETQ. The V gene end was trimmed by 4 bases and the J gene end by 5 bases; junction bases not matched to a gene: 2. In DNA form, the CDR3 reads TGCGCCAGCAGCCTGGGACTAGCGGACAATGAGCAGTTCTTC. Protein sequence: CASSLGLADNEQFF.

The gene calls are TRBV5-1 and TRBJ1-5; D remains ambiguous. V was trimmed by 4 bases and J by 6 bases, leaving 11 bases between them. Germline V gives CDR1 SGHRS, CDR2 YFSETQ. This CDR3 spans 13 amino acids. The CDR3 DNA follows: TGCGCCAGCAGCCCCGTACCTGGTCAGCCCCAGCATTTT. Amino acid sequence: CASSPVPGQPQHF.

In its sample, this clone was seen a few times. The chain carries TRBV7-9 and TRBJ2-7, with D unclear. CDR1 SEHNR and CDR2 FQNEAQ come from the germline V gene (reference sequence). Between the trimmed V and J ends, which lost 1 base and 5 bases, there was a span of 3 bases. The CDR3 is 11 residues long. The CDR3 sequence is CASSLVNEQYF. Written as DNA, the CDR3 is TGTGCCAGCAGCTTAGTCAACGAGCAGTACTTC.

The count of this clone is one. This chain connects TRBV18 to TRBJ1-2; TRBD1 aligns across 7 bases. CDR3 length: 15 residues. Looked up from germline, CDR1 is KGHSH and CDR2 is LQKENI. J gave up 0 bases and V 2 bases, and 3 bases lay outside the gene matches. CDR3 nucleotides: TGTGCCAGCTCACCAAACAGGGGAGCTAACTATGGCTACACCTTC. Its protein product is CASSPNRGANYGYTF. Full variable domain (missing parts from reference TRBV18 and TRBJ1-2): NAGVMQNPRHLVRRRGQEARLRCSPMKGHSHVYWYRQLPEEGLKFMVYLQKENIIDESGMPKERFSAEFPKEGPSILRIQQVVRGDSAAYFCASSPNRGANYGYTFGSGTRLTVV.

V is TRBV6-1 and J is TRBJ1-5; D not certain. This CDR3 is 13 amino acids long. Germline lookup yields CDR1 MNHNS and CDR2 SASEGT. Trimming took 6 bases from V and 4 from J, leaving 10 bases between them. The CDR3 reads CASRMDGNQPQHF. The CDR3 DNA is TGTGCCAGCAGAATGGACGGTAATCAGCCCCAGCATTTT.

The chain couples TRBV4-1 to TRBJ2-7; 9 bases are shared with TRBD2. The length of the CDR3 is 16 residues. Germline CDR1 reads MGHRA; CDR2 reads YSYEKL. V lost 4 bases and J lost 9; bases outside the gene matches: 16. This CDR3 is CASSPGRASGKRVQYF. The CDR3 DNA is TGCGCCAGCAGCCCAGGCAGGGCTAGCGGGAAACGAGTGCAGTACTTC.